This TCR beta chain emerged from a study of blood T cell repertoires in COVID-19. Study at large: There were acute and convalescent COVID-19 samples, and they came from the United States, Italy and Spain.

Clinical histories supplied by participants themselves formed the basis of cohort assignment. From germline, CDR1 is SGDLS and CDR2 YYNGEE. This CDR3 comprises 17 residues. V was pared by 0 bases and J by 4 bases, with 19 bases between. TCRdb keeps only in-frame clones here, not all; method: immunoSEQ multiplex PCR. Seen here are about 340,000 clones, approximately 86% observed once, and the top ten hold 4% to 5%. The source is a woman between 40 and 50 years old with acute COVID-19. This chain connects TRBV9 to TRBJ1-1, with a possible D match to TRBD1 (5 bases). Sequences were obtained from PBMCs or T cells enriched from blood (not recorded which). The CDR3 DNA follows: TGTGCCAGCAGCGTAGATTTTCTTGATAATCAGGGCACTGAAGCTTTCTTT. Its protein product is CASSVDFLDNQGTEAFF.